These 11 T cell receptor beta chains were all obtained from the same sample, sequenced in a study of T cells after posttransplantation cyclophosphamide (dated by TCRdb to the mid-2010s). The treatment or condition label corresponds to: high-dose cyclophosphamide on days +3 and +4 as single-agent GVHD prophylaxis. For conditioning, the PTCy patients got busulfan and fludarabine, then a related or unrelated marrow graft, followed by cyclophosphamide on days +3 and +4. Library prep was done by the immunoSEQ multiplex PCR assay. TCRdb provides this immuneACCESS table in a form limited to in-frame rearrangements. Some clones are lacking; in checked studies, under half of them reflect an unresolved V gene, and why the rest are absent is not known. The table shows around 2,800 clones here, with no singletons. Around 9.3% of the sample is held by the ten biggest clonotypes. The specimen was PBMCs, collected after allogeneic stem cell transplant with posttransplant cyclophosphamide. Receptors originate from a male patient between 60 and 69 years old who received an allogeneic stem cell transplant from a related donor and was CMV-positive. Once a transplant has taken place, some T cells may be donor derived.

This clone is labeled as large. The same CDR3 arises from other DNA sequences in this sample as well. V gene TRBV5-1 combines with J gene TRBJ1-6, with TRBD1 identical over 7 bases. The germline CDR1 and CDR2 sequences are SGHRS and YFSETQ. J lost 9 bases, V lost 4 bases, and 13 bases had no gene match. CDR3 length: 16 residues. The CDR3 region is CASSPETGLGVSPLHF. Written as DNA, the CDR3 is TGCGCCAGCAGCCCGGAGACAGGGCTGGGGGTTTCACCCCTCCACTTT.

By sample fraction, this clone is medium-sized. The V call is TRBV10-1, the J call TRBJ1-5; D call uncertain. Trimming pared 2 bases from V and 5 bases from J, leaving 4 bases between. Germline V CDR1 and CDR2: WNHNN, SYGVQD (reference sequence). The CDR3 has 12 residues. The CDR3 sequence: CASSEVYQPQHF. In DNA form, the CDR3 reads TGCGCCAGCAGTGAGGTCTATCAGCCCCAGCATTTT.

This clone was seen at least ten times. The chain has TRBV11-2 and TRBJ2-5; 7 bases align to TRBD1. V trimming: 1 base; J trimming: 1 base; junction bases outside the gene matches: 3. The CDR3 length is 15 residues. Germline V lookup: CDR1 SGHAT, CDR2 FQNNGV. As DNA, the CDR3 is TGTGCCAGCAGCTTAGTACAGGGGTTCCAAGAGACCCAGTACTTC. Translation gives CASSLVQGFQETQYF.

Relative to its sample, this clone is medium-sized. The gene calls are TRBV7-3 and TRBJ2-3; possibly TRBD1 for D (6 bases). Germline lookup yields CDR1 SGHTA and CDR2 FQGTGA. This CDR3 contains 14 residues. Trimming pared 5 bases from V and 2 bases from J, leaving 11 bases between. CDR3 nucleotides: TGTGCCAGCAGCACAGGGTTTGTCACAGATACGCAGTATTTT. This encodes CASSTGFVTDTQYF.

This clone was detected many times. The rearrangement uses TRBV28 and TRBJ2-3, with D possibly TRBD1 on 6 matching bases. This CDR3 is built from 13 residues. Germline CDR1 is MDHEN and CDR2 is SYDVKM. V shed 11 bases and J shed 4 bases, with 16 bases lying between them. This chain's CDR3 is CARQTGGSDTQYF. CDR3 DNA: TGTGCCCGACAGACAGGCGGGTCAGATACGCAGTATTTT.

This clone is deemed medium-sized. The chain has TRBV11-3 and TRBJ2-1; 12 bases map to TRBD2. J was trimmed by 8 bases and V by 5 bases; bases with no gene match: 7. The germline gives CDR1 SGHNT, CDR2 YENEEA. The CDR3 length is 15 residues. CDR3 sequence reads: CASSPGLAGRDEQFF. The CDR3 nucleotides are TGTGCCAGCAGCCCAGGACTAGCGGGAAGGGATGAGCAGTTCTTC.

This clone showed up many times. The chain carries TRBV9 and TRBJ1-6, with 8 bases that match TRBD1. The CDR3 length is 15 residues. The V gene end was trimmed by 0 bases and the J gene end by 7 bases; junction bases not matched to a gene: 3. Germline lookup yields CDR1 SGDLS and CDR2 YYNGEE. The CDR3 reads CASSVAAGGNSPLHF. The CDR3, as DNA: TGTGCCAGCAGCGTAGCGGCAGGGGGCAATTCACCCCTCCACTTT.

This clone was observed many times. The rearrangement joins TRBV9 to TRBJ2-5, with D perhaps TRBD2 (5 bases). This CDR3 spans 13 amino acids. V lost 0 bases, J lost 5 bases, and 8 bases lay in between. In germline, CDR1 is SGDLS, CDR2 YYNGEE. The DNA for the CDR3 is TGTGCCAGCAGCGTAGCTACGGGGGAGACCCAGTACTTC. It codes for CASSVATGETQYF.

In this sample, this clone turned up a few times. With only one base between it and a far larger clone, this is likely a read error. The chain couples TRBV6-1 to TRBJ2-2; a weak D match, TRBD1 (6 bases). The CDR3 runs 13 residues. The V end lost 11 bases, the J end lost 6 bases, and 16 bases lay between the germline ends. Germline lookup yields CDR1 MNHNS and CDR2 SASEGT. The CDR3 here is CAGEIQGSGELFF. The CDR3 DNA sequence: TGTGCCGGCGAAATACAGGGCTCCGGGGAGCTGTTTTTT.

This clone was picked up many times. Here the CDR3 DNA reads TGCGCCAGCAGCTTGACCCTCGGGAATAAAGAGACCCAGTACTTC. Translation: CASSLTLGNKETQYF. The rearrangement uses TRBV5-1 and TRBJ2-5, with D maybe TRBD2 (5 bases). The length of the CDR3 is 15 residues. Trimming took 1 base from V and 3 from J, leaving 13 bases between them. Per the germline V gene, CDR1 is SGHRS and CDR2 is YFSETQ.

This clone was observed at least ten times. V is TRBV2 and J is TRBJ2-3; 9 positions agree with TRBD2. V lost 5 bases, J lost 1 base, and 1 base stayed unmatched. Germline lookup yields CDR1 SNHLY and CDR2 FYNNEI. CDR3 length: 14 residues. The CDR3 sequence: CASSSSGGTDTQYF. The CDR3 DNA follows: TGTGCCAGCAGTTCTAGCGGGGGCACAGATACGCAGTATTTT.